This TCR beta chain was recovered during a study of T cell changes during pregnancy in multiple sclerosis. V gave up 0 bases and J gave up 10 bases; unmatched junction bases: 5. The CDR3 loop spans 15 amino acids. CDR1 is SGHRS, CDR2 YFSETQ, per germline. Data came from immunoSEQ multiplex PCR; TCRdb stores just in-frame clones and leaves some out. The sample lists around 95,000 clones, 80% to 95% occurring once. V gene TRBV5-1 combines with J gene TRBJ2-1; TRBD2 aligns across 12 bases. The sequencing used peripheral blood, collected after pregnancy. This clonotype was obtained from a female donor with multiple sclerosis, enrolled in a pregnancy study. The CDR3: CASSLAGTSGFEQFF. The CDR3 DNA sequence: TGCGCCAGCAGCTTGGCCGGGACTAGCGGGTTCGAGCAGTTCTTC.